This TCR beta chain is from a study of shared clonotypes between healthy human individuals. This clone occurred a few times. Its antigen is unidentified. Findings and caveats of the study: Clonotype sharing among donors was expected to depend on sequencing depth.

The table came from immunoSEQ multiplex PCR; TCRdb's copy has only in-frame clones and leaves some out. The sample holds about 480,000 clones, over 75% seen once. Trimming left V 10 bases short and J 3 bases short, with 9 bases between. CDR1 is SNHLY and CDR2 is FYNNEI in the germline V gene. This CDR3 is built from 11 residues. The chain employs TRBV2 and TRBJ1-1; D is possibly TRBD1 (6 bases). Sequenced sample: PBMCs. This TCR came from a woman between 35 and 50 years old in good health. Some clones in this sample may be carry-over from other donors' samples. The CDR3 loop is CATRTDTEAFF. The CDR3 region has the DNA TGTGCCACCCGGACAGACACTGAAGCTTTCTTT.